The source of this T cell receptor beta chain is a study of T-cell memory formation after mild COVID-19. Study-wide context: For the most part, TCR clusters were specific to one donor.

Each CDR3 protein is one row after TCRdb ran MiXCR on the 5' RACE reads. Of a few hundred thousand distinct CDR3 sequences listed, 8.5% to 9.5% are singletons. Study-level findings and limits: While clones contracting from day 15 to 85 were balanced between CD4 and CD8, later expanders leaned CD4+. Mostly located in CM and EM were contracting CD4+ clones, with contracting CD8+ clones located in EMRA. Memory sampled before infection contained some responding clones, suggesting cross-reactive memory joined.

This CDR3 contains 14 residues. V gave up 6 bases and J gave up 4 bases, with 15 bases separating them. Germline CDR1 MNHNY, CDR2 SVGAGI (reference sequence). In regard to this clonotype: The target antigen is unknown.

This sequence originates from a man younger than 30 who had mild COVID-19 (a few samples of this study predate the infection). Cell type and time point are not known. The rearrangement links TRBV6-6 to TRBJ1-1; a weak D match, TRBD1 (6 bases). The sequenced sample consisted of PBMCs or a T cell subset sorted from them (not recorded which). The CDR3 coding sequence is TGTGCCAGCAGACCCGGGACATTTCTCACTGAAGCTTTCTTT. It specifies CASRPGTFLTEAFF.